These 21 T cell receptor beta chains came from one sample sequenced in a study of blood T cells in healthy people across ages. Together with a sample-barcoded 5' primer, a J-beta primer mix was included in a second PCR lasting about 7 to 11 cycles. MiXCR, applied by TCRdb to the 5' RACE reads, yields one record per CDR3 protein. The table records around 940,000 distinct CDR3 sequences, about 53% of them present only once. The sample was blood. These TCRs come from a woman aged 55-75 years in good health.

The chain has TRBV4-1 and TRBJ1-5, with D tentatively TRBD1 (6 bases). There are 17 residues in the CDR3. V lost 1 base and J 4 bases, leaving 17 bases between the germline ends. Germline loops: CDR1 MGHRA, CDR2 YSYEKL. As DNA, the CDR3 is TGCGCCAGCAGCCAAGTTCCTTACCCGGGACAAAATCAGCCCCAGCATTTT. Protein sequence: CASSQVPYPGQNQPQHF.

The chain links TRBV20-1 to TRBJ2-7; D remains ambiguous. This CDR3 has 11 residues. The V end lost 6 bases, the J end lost 3 bases, and 9 bases lay between the germline ends. Germline CDR1 and CDR2: DFQATT and SNEGSKA (reference sequence). For the CDR3, the DNA is TGCAGTGCGGCAAAAAACTACGAGCAGTACTTC. This encodes CSAAKNYEQYF.

The rearrangement links TRBV20-1 to TRBJ2-7; TRBD2 matches at 14 bases. In germline, CDR1 is DFQATT, CDR2 SNEGSKA (reference sequence). This CDR3 is built from 13 residues. The V segment lost 3 bases and the J segment 5 bases; nucleotides outside the gene matches: 0. DNA of the CDR3: TGCAGTGCTAGGGGACTAGCGGGAGACGAGCAGTACTTC. Amino acid sequence: CSARGLAGDEQYF.

This clonotype appeared a few times. The chain has TRBV29-1 and TRBJ1-4; possible D gene TRBD1, 6 bases. The germline CDR1 and CDR2 sequences are SQVTM and ANQGSEA. The CDR3 is 14 residues long. The V end lost 5 bases, the J end lost 8 bases, and 18 bases lay between the germline ends. The CDR3 nucleotides are TGCAGCGTTTTCTCCGGGACATTGGGGGAAAAACTGTTTTTT. Translation: CSVFSGTLGEKLFF.

The V and J genes are TRBV27 and TRBJ2-4, with D unresolved. The germline V and J ends were trimmed by 0 bases and 1 base, with 1 base remaining between them. The germline CDR1 and CDR2 sequences are MNHEY and SMNVEV (reference sequence). This CDR3 is 13 amino acids long. The CDR3 bases are TGTGCCAGCAGTTTATCGGCCAAAAACATTCAGTACTTC. This sequence encodes CASSLSAKNIQYF.

This clonotype was picked up a small number of times. The V call is TRBV21-1, the J call TRBJ2-7; TRBD2 is the table's D call, not checked against the DNA. TRBV21-1 has pseudogene status. The CDR3 spans 17 residues. CDR3 region: CASSKSWDSVLSYEQYF. In DNA form, the CDR3 reads TGTGCCAGCAGCAAAAGTTGGGATAGCGTCCTGTCCTACGAGCAGTACTTC.

The gene calls are TRBV9 and TRBJ2-5; the match to TRBD1 covers 7 bases. The DNA end favors TRBJ2-7, so the J call may be wrong. This CDR3 is built from 14 residues. Germline CDR1 is SGDLS and CDR2 is YYNGEE. The CDR3 sequence: CASSDGDRPYEQYF. CDR3 in DNA: TGTGCCAGCAGCGACGGGGACAGACCCTACGAGCAGTACTTC.

This chain links TRBV5-1 with TRBJ2-5, with 7 bases identical to TRBD1. Looked up from germline, CDR1 is SGHRS and CDR2 is YFSETQ. J gave up 0 bases and V 4 bases, and 15 bases lay outside the gene matches. The CDR3 sequence is 18 residues long. CDR3 sequence reads: CASSHRGRSGFNQETQYF. The CDR3 region has the DNA TGCGCCAGCAGCCACAGGGGCCGCTCCGGGTTCAACCAAGAGACCCAGTACTTC.

This rearrangement joins TRBV6-2 or TRBV6-3 to TRBJ2-1; TRBD1 matches 9 bases. The CDR3 extends over 14 amino acids. CDR1 and CDR2 (germline): MNHEY, SVGEGT. V was pared by 5 bases and J by 7 bases, with 6 bases of the junction left unmatched. The chain's CDR3 is CASSPRTGVNEQFF. The CDR3 DNA is TGTGCCAGCAGTCCAAGGACAGGGGTAAATGAGCAGTTCTTC.

The rearrangement links TRBV15 to TRBJ1-4, with TRBD1 as a possible D gene (5 bases). The germline V gene encodes CDR1 LNHNV and CDR2 YYDKDF (reference sequence). Trimming cost V 3 bases and J 8 bases, with 16 bases left between them. The CDR3 spans 15 residues. CDR3 region: CATSSGARTVEKLFF. The CDR3 nucleotides are TGTGCCACCAGCAGCGGGGCCCGGACGGTCGAAAAACTGTTTTTT.

This clonotype was picked up a small number of times. This chain joins TRBV29-1 and TRBJ2-7; D is ambiguous. Trimming left V 2 bases short and J 0 bases short, with 5 bases between. Germline CDR1 and CDR2: SQVTM and ANQGSEA. The CDR3 loop spans 12 amino acids. CDR3 sequence reads: CSVELNSYEQYF. CDR3 nucleotides: TGCAGCGTTGAACTTAACTCCTACGAGCAGTACTTC.

This clonotype was seen a few times. CDR3 amino acids: CASSTGGEPFSQYF. The CDR3 region has the DNA TGTGCCAGCAGTACGGGCGGAGAACCCTTTTCGCAGTATTTT. The chain recombines TRBV6-5 with TRBJ2-3; no clear D. In germline, CDR1 is MNHEY, CDR2 SVGAGI. This CDR3 has 14 residues. V was trimmed by 5 bases and J by 10 bases, leaving 19 bases between them.

The V call is TRBV4-1, the J call TRBJ2-7; D not resolved. CDR1 is MGHRA and CDR2 is YSYEKL in the germline V gene. Trimming took 0 bases from V and 0 from J, leaving 12 bases between them. This CDR3 spans 16 amino acids. Written as DNA, the CDR3 is TGCGCCAGCAGCCAAGAAAGGTTAGGGTTCTCCTACGAGCAGTACTTC. Translation: CASSQERLGFSYEQYF.

The genes are TRBV7-2 and TRBJ2-3, with 14 bases aligning to TRBD2. Germline-derived CDR1 and CDR2 are SGHTA and FQGNSA. V shed 1 base and J 3 bases; nucleotides not matched to a gene: 3. CDR3 length equals 17 residues. In nucleotides, the CDR3 is TGTGCCAGCAGCTTAGAGGGGACTAGCGGGAGTACAGATACGCAGTATTTT. As protein: CASSLEGTSGSTDTQYF.

The rearrangement joins TRBV29-1 to TRBJ2-1; the D is unclear. V lost 4 bases and J lost 5, with 15 bases in between. The CDR3 sequence is 14 residues long. The germline V gene encodes CDR1 SQVTM and CDR2 ANQGSEA. The CDR3 sequence is CSVGKHLLNNEQFF. In DNA form, the CDR3 reads TGCAGCGTTGGCAAACACCTCTTGAACAATGAGCAGTTCTTC.

This sequence joins TRBV10-3 and TRBJ1-1; D is unresolved. The CDR3 is made up of 16 amino acids. The germline CDR1 and CDR2 sequences are ENHRY and SYGVKD. The V gene lost 0 bases and the J gene lost 2 bases, with 13 bases spanning the gap. The CDR3 reads CAISESLGRSNTEAFF. Written as DNA, the CDR3 is TGTGCCATCAGTGAGTCGTTAGGCAGATCAAACACTGAAGCTTTCTTT.

The table lists this clonotype with a few counts. V is TRBV29-1 and J is TRBJ2-7; 7 nucleotides line up with TRBD2. CDR1 is SQVTM, CDR2 ANQGSEA, per germline. This CDR3 comprises 13 residues. Germline trimming cut 4 bases from V and 2 bases from J; bases unmatched to any gene: 5. The CDR3 bases are TGCAGCGTTGGCGACGCGGGAGCCTACGAGCAGTACTTC. Its protein product is CSVGDAGAYEQYF.

This clonotype came up a few times. This chain connects TRBV7-2 to TRBJ2-7, with 7 bases aligning to TRBD2. Germline V gene data show CDR1 as SGHTA and CDR2 as FQGNSA. The CDR3 length is 15 residues. V lost 1 base and J lost 2; bases outside the gene matches: 5. CDR3 in amino acids: CASSLGGSNAYEQYF. The CDR3 DNA follows: TGTGCCAGCAGCTTAGGCGGGAGCAACGCCTACGAGCAGTACTTC.

V usage is TRBV20-1 and J usage is TRBJ2-4; D is perhaps TRBD1 (6 bases). The J call could be wrong; TRBJ2-7 is a better fit for the DNA end. There are 14 residues in the CDR3. Germline CDR1 is DFQATT and CDR2 is SNEGSKA (reference sequence). CDR3 bases: TGCAGTGCTAGAGGGGGGCCACCCTCTTACGAGCAGTACTTC. This gives the protein CSARGGPPSYEQYF.

The chain joins TRBV10-3 to TRBJ2-7; TRBD1 agrees at 10 bases. The CDR3 spans 13 residues. Germline CDR1 ENHRY, CDR2 SYGVKD. With V trimmed by 8 bases and J by 2 bases, 3 bases remained unmatched. The CDR3 reads CAILGTGAYEQYF. The DNA for the CDR3 is TGTGCCATCTTGGGGACAGGGGCCTACGAGCAGTACTTC.

The V gene is TRBV9, the J gene TRBJ2-7; TRBD1 is a possible D gene (6 bases). Germline V gene data show CDR1 as SGDLS and CDR2 as YYNGEE. CDR3 size: 14 residues. Trimming left V 3 bases short and J 0 bases short, with 10 bases between. In DNA form, the CDR3 reads TGTGCCAGCAGCGACAGGGAAGGCTCCTACGAGCAGTACTTC. Amino acid sequence: CASSDREGSYEQYF.